This T cell receptor (beta chain) was found in a study of CD8 T cells in ankylosing spondylitis. In this sample, this clonotype turned up a few times. Germline V gene data show CDR1 as DFQATT and CDR2 as SNEGSKA (reference sequence). The CDR3 contains 13 residues. V shed 6 bases and J shed 6 bases, with 18 bases lying between them. Each TCR beta library was made by quantitative 5'-RACE that incorporated molecular barcodes. TCRdb re-called the 5' RACE reads with MiXCR, one entry per CDR3 protein. The profile shows approximately 200,000 distinct CDR3 sequences, 9.5% to 15% of them singletons. The sequenced sample was blood, either unsorted or a sorted T cell fraction (not recorded which). This rearrangement joins TRBV20-1 to TRBJ2-7, with D maybe TRBD2 (6 bases). The source is a male donor with ankylosing spondylitis or in good health (not recorded which). The CDR3 coding sequence is TGCAGTGCCCGTTCCGGGGGAGGAGTCGAGCAGTACTTC. This encodes CSARSGGGVEQYF.